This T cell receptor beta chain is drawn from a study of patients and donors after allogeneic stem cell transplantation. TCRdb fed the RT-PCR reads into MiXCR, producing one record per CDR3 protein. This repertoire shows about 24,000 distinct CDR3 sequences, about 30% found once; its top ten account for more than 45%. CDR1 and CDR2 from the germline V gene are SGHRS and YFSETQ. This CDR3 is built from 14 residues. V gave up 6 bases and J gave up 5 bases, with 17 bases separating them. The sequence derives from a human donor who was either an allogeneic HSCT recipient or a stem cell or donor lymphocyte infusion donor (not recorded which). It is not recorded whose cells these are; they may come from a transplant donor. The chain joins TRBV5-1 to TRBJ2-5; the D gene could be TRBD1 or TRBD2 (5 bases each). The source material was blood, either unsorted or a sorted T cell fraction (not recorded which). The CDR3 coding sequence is TGCGCCAGCACCTTCAGAGGGGTTCAGGAGACCCAGTACTTC. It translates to CASTFRGVQETQYF.